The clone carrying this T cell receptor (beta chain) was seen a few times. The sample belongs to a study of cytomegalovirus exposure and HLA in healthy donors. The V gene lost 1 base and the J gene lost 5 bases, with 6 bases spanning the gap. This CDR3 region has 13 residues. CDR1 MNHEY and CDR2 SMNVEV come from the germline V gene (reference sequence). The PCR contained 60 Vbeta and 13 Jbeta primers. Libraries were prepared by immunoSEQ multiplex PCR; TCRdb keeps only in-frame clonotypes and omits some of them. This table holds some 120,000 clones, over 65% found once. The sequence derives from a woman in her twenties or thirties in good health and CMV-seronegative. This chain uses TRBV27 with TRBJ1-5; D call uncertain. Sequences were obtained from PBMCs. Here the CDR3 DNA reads TGTGCCAGCAGTTTATACGGAGATCAGCCCCAGCATTTT. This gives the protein CASSLYGDQPQHF.